Shown below are 4 T cell receptor beta chains from a single sample sequenced in a study of regulatory T cells in long-lasting Graves disease. Time point of the sample: persistent/refractory GD, antithyroid drugs over 5 years with positive TRAb. PBMCs provided the RNA from which the TCR library was made. Construction of TCR beta libraries relied on iRepertoire HTBI primers and on Arm-PCR targeting CDR3 regions. TCRdb recomputed calls from the multiplex PCR reads with MiXCR, one row per CDR3 protein. The sample carries hundreds of thousands of distinct CDR3 sequences, 21% recorded once. The starting material was peripheral blood mononuclear cells (PBMCs), obtained when the disease was refractory, from a patient treated with antithyroid drugs. The origin of the receptors is a female donor with Graves disease.

This clonotype was observed at least ten times. The V and J genes are TRBV20-1 and TRBJ1-6; maybe TRBD1 (6 bases). The germline V gene encodes CDR1 DFQATT and CDR2 SNEGSKA (reference sequence). This CDR3 contains 14 residues. V shed 4 bases and J shed 6 bases, with 13 bases lying between them. CDR3 in amino acids: CSANQARGNSPLHF. The CDR3 nucleotides read TGCAGTGCTAACCAAGCCAGGGGTAATTCACCCCTCCACTTT.

This clonotype was picked up many times. The V gene is TRBV28, the J gene TRBJ2-7; 13 nucleotides agree with TRBD2. The CDR3 covers 15 residues. The germline CDR1 and CDR2 sequences are MDHEN and SYDVKM. Trimming took 6 bases from V and 10 from J; bases not matched to a gene: 12. The CDR3 sequence: CASSTGTSGISRQYF. The CDR3 nucleotides read TGTGCCAGCAGCACCGGGACTAGCGGGATTTCGAGACAGTACTTC.

Remarks on this clonotype: At one end, the junction sequence differs from germline, possibly due to a read error. J is TRBJ2-1 and V is TRBV2, with 10 bases that match TRBD2. The CDR3 has 18 residues. The germline V gene encodes CDR1 SNHLY and CDR2 FYNNEI. CDR3 residues: CASSQDLPSGSGKNEQFF. The DNA for the CDR3 is TGCGCCAGCAGCCAAGATTTGCCTAGCGGGAGTGGAAAGAATGAGCAGTTCTTC.

This clonotype was seen a few times. The rearrangement uses TRBV10-3 and TRBJ2-3; D gene unclear. The V and J ends lost 8 bases and 0 bases respectively, with 15 bases between them. CDR1 and CDR2 from the germline V gene are ENHRY and SYGVKD. The CDR3 covers 15 residues. The CDR3 DNA reads as TGTGCCATCGTAGGGTCGAGAGACAGCACAGATACGCAGTATTTT. Translated: CAIVGSRDSTDTQYF.